Each of the 24 T cell receptor beta chains below was sequenced from the same sample in a study of blood T cells in healthy people across ages. A second PCR of about 7 to 12 cycles used a sample-barcoded 5' primer and a J-beta primer mix. A single record per CDR3 protein comes from TCRdb applying MiXCR to the 5' RACE reads. Among around 1.5 million distinct CDR3 sequences listed, 30% to 40% were seen once. Sequencing input: blood. All receptors derive from a woman aged 25-40 years in good health.

This clonotype was counted a few times. The chain has TRBV6-1 and TRBJ1-2, with 7 bases matching TRBD1. After removal of 2 bases from V and 4 bases from J, the junction contained 7 bases not matched to a gene. The CDR3 has 15 residues. Germline V gene lookup returns CDR1 MNHNS and CDR2 SASEGT. Here the CDR3 DNA reads TGTGCCAGCAGTGAACGGCAGGGGGTTAGCTATGGCTACACCTTC. Residues: CASSERQGVSYGYTF.

The chain has TRBV18 and TRBJ2-5, with D unclear. Trimming removed 0 bases at V and 5 bases at J, with 10 bases between. The CDR3 runs 14 residues. Per the germline V gene, CDR1 is KGHSH and CDR2 is LQKENI. CDR3: CASSPPAGSETQYF. The CDR3 DNA reads TGTGCCAGCTCACCACCGGCTGGGTCTGAGACCCAGTACTTC.

In this sample, this clonotype turned up once. This sequence joins TRBV27 and TRBJ2-7; weak D call: TRBD1 (6 bases). From germline, CDR1 is MNHEY and CDR2 SMNVEV (reference sequence). This CDR3 is 13 amino acids long. V shed 8 bases and J shed 2 bases, with 13 bases lying between them. DNA of the CDR3: TGTGCCAGCGGGACCCGGACAGCCTACGAGCAGTACTTC. Translated, it gives CASGTRTAYEQYF.

The CDR3 region has the DNA TGCGCCAGCAGCCAGACAGCTAATATGGACCACTATGGCTACACCTTC. It codes for CASSQTANMDHYGYTF. This rearrangement joins TRBV4-1 to TRBJ1-2; maybe TRBD1 (5 bases). The CDR3 sequence is 16 residues long. CDR1 MGHRA and CDR2 YSYEKL come from the germline V gene. Trimming took 3 bases from V and 3 from J, leaving 17 bases between them.

This clonotype was seen a single time. The V gene is TRBV28, the J gene TRBJ2-6, with D maybe TRBD1 (6 bases). The CDR3 covers 17 residues. Germline V gives CDR1 MDHEN, CDR2 SYDVKM. V shed 6 bases and J shed 1 base, with 16 bases lying between them. DNA for the CDR3: TGTGCCAGCAGCGCATACAGGGTTCTGTCTGGGGCCAACGTCCTGACTTTC. Amino acid sequence: CASSAYRVLSGANVLTF.

This clonotype was seen more than once but under ten times. The genes are TRBV12-5 and TRBJ2-1, with D perhaps being TRBD1 or TRBD2 (6 bases each). This CDR3 region has 14 residues. CDR1 is LGHNT, CDR2 FRNRAP, per germline. V was pared by 5 bases and J by 7 bases, with 15 bases between. The DNA for the CDR3 is TGTGCTAGTGGTCGCTCGGGGGCGGGAAATGAGCAGTTCTTC. Translation gives CASGRSGAGNEQFF.

This clonotype turned up a few times. The chain combines TRBV10-2 with TRBJ2-7; 9 nucleotides align to TRBD1. The length of the CDR3 is 15 residues. Per germline, CDR1 WSHSY and CDR2 SAAADI. V lost 3 bases to trimming and J lost 5 bases; unmatched junction nucleotides: 8. As DNA, the CDR3 is TGCGCCAGCAGTGATCACGTGAGGACAGGGGACGAGCAGTACTTC. It encodes CASSDHVRTGDEQYF.

CDR3 coding DNA: TGCGCCAGCAGCCAGGATTGGGTCCCTAAAGAGACCCAGTACTTC. It yields the protein CASSQDWVPKETQYF. The rearrangement uses TRBV4-1 and TRBJ2-5, with unresolved D. This CDR3 region has 15 residues. Trimming removed 3 bases from V and 3 bases from J, with 14 bases in between. Germline V gives CDR1 MGHRA, CDR2 YSYEKL.

As to this clonotype: The germline gene is not matched at one end of the junction; a read error may be the cause. This rearrangement joins TRBV4-1 to TRBJ1-2, with D maybe TRBD1 (5 bases). The CDR3 consists of 15 residues. Germline CDR1 MGHRA, CDR2 YSYEKL. CDR3 residues: CAGSQGFRVNYGYTF. CDR3 in DNA: TGCGCCGGCAGCCAAGGCTTCAGGGTAAACTATGGCTACACCTTC.

This clonotype was counted a few times. The rearrangement links TRBV9 to TRBJ2-5; the D call may be TRBD1 or TRBD2 (5 bases each). V lost 3 bases, J lost 2 bases, and 11 bases lay in between. From germline, CDR1 is SGDLS and CDR2 YYNGEE. This CDR3 region has 14 residues. CDR3 in amino acids: CASSDTGTQETQYF. CDR3 DNA sequence: TGTGCCAGCAGCGACACCGGGACGCAAGAGACCCAGTACTTC.

This clonotype has just a few counts. The chain carries TRBV20-1 and TRBJ1-1, with D uncertain. Germline-derived CDR1 and CDR2 are DFQATT and SNEGSKA (reference sequence). Trimming pared 6 bases from V and 3 bases from J, leaving 11 bases between. This CDR3 is built from 12 residues. CDR3 coding DNA: TGCAGTGCGGGATGGAGGGACACTGAAGCTTTCTTT. This encodes CSAGWRDTEAFF.

This clonotype occurred a few times. This chain connects TRBV20-1 to TRBJ1-5, with D possibly TRBD1 on 6 matching bases. V was pared by 3 bases and J by 9 bases, with 21 bases between. Germline V lookup: CDR1 DFQATT, CDR2 SNEGSKA (reference sequence). The CDR3 is 15 amino acids. This chain's CDR3 is CSASEVGTLGGPQHF. The CDR3 DNA is TGCAGTGCTAGTGAAGTGGGGACACTGGGAGGGCCCCAGCATTTT.

This chain uses TRBV3-1 with TRBJ2-7, with a weak D call TRBD2 (5 bases). Germline-derived CDR1 and CDR2 are LGHDT and YNNKEL (reference sequence). Trimming took off 7 bases at V and 0 bases at J, with 10 bases between the two ends. The CDR3 has 13 amino acids. The CDR3 sequence: CASKEALSYEQYF. DNA for the CDR3: TGTGCCAGCAAGGAGGCCCTCTCCTACGAGCAGTACTTC.

This clonotype was observed a few times. The rearrangement joins TRBV23-1 to TRBJ1-5; 8 nucleotides match TRBD1. TRBV23-1 is an open reading frame, and its role is uncertain. V lost 0 bases to trimming and J lost 5 bases; unmatched junction nucleotides: 9. The CDR3 spans 17 residues. The CDR3 DNA is TGCGCCAGCAGTCAATCACCCACAGGGGGGTTGGATCAGCCCCAGCATTTT. Translation gives CASSQSPTGGLDQPQHF.

This clonotype has a single count. V is TRBV7-3 and J is TRBJ2-6; TRBD2 might be the D (7 bases). The V end lost 1 base, the J end lost 0 bases, and 19 bases lay between the germline ends. The CDR3 runs to 20 residues. CDR1 and CDR2 from the germline V gene are SGHTA and FQGTGA. CDR3 amino acids: CASSLRSSGGLSSGANVLTF. CDR3 DNA sequence: TGTGCCAGCAGCTTAAGATCCTCGGGGGGCCTGAGCTCTGGGGCCAACGTCCTGACTTTC.

The genes are TRBV6-5 and TRBJ2-2; TRBD2 matches 8 bases. The CDR3 has 17 residues. V dropped 0 bases and J dropped 5; count of bases not matched to a gene: 8. The V gene's germline CDR1 is MNHEY and CDR2 SVGAGI. The CDR3 coding sequence is TGTGCCAGCAGTTACTCGATCGGACTAGCTCAGACCGGGGAGCTGTTTTTT. This translates into CASSYSIGLAQTGELFF.

Here the CDR3 reads CASSPSMAGGWENEQFF. CDR3 DNA sequence: TGCGCCAGCAGCCCTAGCATGGCGGGAGGGTGGGAGAATGAGCAGTTCTTC. The chain combines TRBV5-1 with TRBJ2-1, with TRBD2 matching over 9 bases. Germline trimming cut 4 bases from V and 7 bases from J; bases unmatched to any gene: 15. This CDR3 has 17 amino acids. CDR1 and CDR2 (germline): SGHRS, YFSETQ.

The rearrangement joins TRBV10-3 to TRBJ1-1, with TRBD1 identical over 7 bases. The CDR3 extends over 16 amino acids. Germline loops: CDR1 ENHRY, CDR2 SYGVKD. V trimming: 3 bases; J trimming: 6 bases; junction bases outside the gene matches: 13. CDR3 bases: TGTGCCATCAGTGAAAGGAGAAGGCAGGGGGGGGCTGAAGCTTTCTTT. It translates to CAISERRRQGGAEAFF.

V gene TRBV20-1 combines with J gene TRBJ1-1, with D possibly being TRBD1 (5 bases). The CDR3 extends over 13 amino acids. Germline V CDR1 and CDR2: DFQATT, SNEGSKA (reference sequence). Trimming stripped 5 bases from V and 7 bases from J, with 17 bases between. DNA of the CDR3: TGCAGTGCTGATCTGGGCAGGGAAGTTGAAGCTTTCTTT. Encoded protein: CSADLGREVEAFF.

This clonotype was found a few times. The chain uses TRBV4-1 and TRBJ2-1; the match to TRBD2 covers 12 bases. CDR3 size: 20 residues. V lost 3 bases to trimming and J lost 0 bases; unmatched junction nucleotides: 12. CDR1 and CDR2 from the germline V gene are MGHRA and YSYEKL. In DNA form, the CDR3 reads TGCGCCAGCAGCCACCTGCCTCCTAGCGGGGGGGCCGGCTCCTACAATGAGCAGTTCTTC. Its translation: CASSHLPPSGGAGSYNEQFF.

The V and J genes are TRBV5-1 and TRBJ2-3; D possibly corresponds to TRBD1 (6 bases). The V end lost 2 bases, the J end lost 2 bases, and 9 bases lay between the germline ends. Germline CDR1 reads SGHRS; CDR2 reads YFSETQ. The length of the CDR3 is 14 residues. CDR3 residues: CASSFGQFTDTQYF. The CDR3 region has the DNA TGCGCCAGCAGCTTTGGACAGTTCACAGATACGCAGTATTTT.

The rearrangement uses TRBV30 and TRBJ2-1, with D perhaps given as TRBD1 or TRBD2 (5 bases each). Trimming cost V 5 bases and J 0 bases, with 11 bases left between them. CDR3 length equals 14 residues. Germline V gene lookup returns CDR1 GTSNPN and CDR2 SVGIG (reference sequence). The CDR3 sequence is CAWVTGGSYNEQFF. The CDR3 coding sequence is TGTGCCTGGGTTACAGGAGGCTCCTACAATGAGCAGTTCTTC.

This clonotype has a count of ten or more. The V and J genes are TRBV12-3 or TRBV12-4 and TRBJ2-7, with 7 bases aligning to TRBD2. The J segment lost 7 bases and the V segment lost 3 bases, leaving 9 bases of the junction unmatched. CDR3 length equals 14 residues. In DNA, the CDR3 is TGTGCCAGCAGTTTCGTGCGGGAGATGAGGGAGCAGTACTTC. The encoded protein is CASSFVREMREQYF.

The J gene is TRBJ2-7, the V gene TRBV18, with 14 bases lining up with TRBD2. The CDR3 extends over 17 amino acids. Trimming took 3 bases from V and 2 from J; bases not matched to a gene: 6. From germline, CDR1 is KGHSH and CDR2 LQKENI. The CDR3 sequence is CASSPGTSGGLTYEQYF. In DNA, the CDR3 is TGTGCCAGCTCACCCGGGACTAGCGGGGGACTAACCTACGAGCAGTACTTC. The full variable domain, its missing parts supplied by reference TRBV18 and TRBJ2-7, is NAGVMQNPRHLVRRRGQEARLRCSPMKGHSHVYWYRQLPEEGLKFMVYLQKENIIDESGMPKERFSAEFPKEGPSILRIQQVVRGDSAAYFCASSPGTSGGLTYEQYFGPGTRLTVT.